The sample holds one count of the clone carrying this T cell receptor beta chain. This record belongs to a study of shared clonotypes between healthy human individuals. Study summary: Donor ages ranged 18 to 49 years: a couple of women, a few men.

The CDR3 is made up of 14 amino acids. Germline V gives CDR1 KGHSH, CDR2 LQKENI. Between the trimmed V and J ends, which lost 7 bases and 4 bases, there was a span of 13 bases. An even split of each subset's genomic DNA across several immunoSEQ plates was performed. TCRdb's table, derived via immunoSEQ multiplex PCR, lists solely in-frame clones and lacks some. Of roughly 2.2 million clones listed, 85% to 95% are singletons. The TCR originated in a young man in good health. Some clones in this sample may be carry-over from other donors' samples. This sequence joins TRBV18 and TRBJ1-4; a weak D match, TRBD1 (5 bases). Sequencing was carried out using naive CD4+ T cells from PBMCs. Subset meaning: CD45RA+ positively selected. This CDR3 is CASFRDPFNEKLFF. The CDR3 DNA is TGTGCCAGCTTCAGGGATCCTTTTAATGAAAAACTGTTTTTT.